A single sample is the source of the 6 T cell receptor beta chains below, sequenced in a study of CXCR3-negative and CXCR3-positive naive CD8 T cells. Study conclusions and caveats: Researchers report that CXCR3-positive naive cells carry more hydrophobic TRB CDR3s than CXCR3-negative naive cells.

Libraries of TRB cDNA were made by 5' RACE and carried UMIs. From the 5' RACE reads, TCRdb lists one entry per CDR3 protein and no DNA. The sample is made up of about 56,000 distinct CDR3 sequences, and the top ten hold about 0.78% of it. Their recognized antigens are unknown. The sequenced sample consisted of naive CXCR3+ CD8+ T cells from blood. The subset is: CD45RO-CCR7+CD27+CD95- naive CD8+ T cells expressing CXCR3 (TNR3+). The receptors stem from a human donor in good health. Some clones in this sample may be carry-over from other donors' samples.

This chain links TRBV11-2 with TRBJ1-1. This CDR3 spans 12 amino acids. CDR1 is SGHAT, CDR2 FQNNGV, per germline. CDR3: CASRSWNTEAFF.

The chain joins TRBV7-2 to TRBJ2-7; the D call of TRBD2 rests on TCRdb alone, since no DNA is present to check it. CDR3 length: 14 residues. Germline assignment: CDR1 SGHTA and CDR2 FQGNSA. CDR3 sequence: CASSQGSGNYEQYF.

The chain uses TRBV12-3 or TRBV12-4 and TRBJ1-1; checking the TCRdb D call of TRBD1 is not possible without DNA. CDR3 length equals 15 residues. This CDR3 reads CASSLSYRGITEAFF.

The chain recombines TRBV28 with TRBJ2-5; TCRdb names TRBD1, which stays unverified in the absence of DNA. The CDR3 contains 14 residues. The germline gives CDR1 MDHEN, CDR2 SYDVKM. CDR3 amino acids: CATSTSGQGVTQYF.

The chain carries TRBV4-3 and TRBJ2-7; no DNA is available, so the TRBD1 call from TCRdb remains unchecked. The CDR3 covers 15 residues. Germline loops: CDR1 LGHNA, CDR2 YSLEER. The CDR3 sequence: CASSQNRDATYEQYF.

The chain uses TRBV7-2 and TRBJ1-5; absent DNA, TCRdb's TRBD1 call cannot be checked. The CDR3 has 14 residues. Germline V gene sequence: CDR1 SGHTA, CDR2 FQGNSA. The CDR3 sequence: CASSSDRYNQPQHF.